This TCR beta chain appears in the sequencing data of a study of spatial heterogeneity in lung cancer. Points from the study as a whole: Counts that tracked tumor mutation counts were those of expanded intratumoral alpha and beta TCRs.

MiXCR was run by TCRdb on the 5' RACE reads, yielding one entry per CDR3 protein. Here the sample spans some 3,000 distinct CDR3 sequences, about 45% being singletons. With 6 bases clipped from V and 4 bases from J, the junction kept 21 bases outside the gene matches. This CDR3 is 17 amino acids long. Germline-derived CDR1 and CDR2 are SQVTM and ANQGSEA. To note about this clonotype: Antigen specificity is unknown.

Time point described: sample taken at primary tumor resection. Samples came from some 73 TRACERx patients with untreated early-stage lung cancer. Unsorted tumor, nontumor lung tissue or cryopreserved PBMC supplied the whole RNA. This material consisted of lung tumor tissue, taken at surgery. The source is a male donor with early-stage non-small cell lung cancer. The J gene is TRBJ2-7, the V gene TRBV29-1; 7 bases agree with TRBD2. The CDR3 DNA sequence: TGCAGCGTATATGGGAGGGATACACAGAACCCCCGATACGAGCAGTACTTC. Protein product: CSVYGRDTQNPRYEQYF.